These 27 T cell receptor beta chains share one sample of origin, sequenced in a study of early T cells in non-severe SARS-CoV-2 infection. TCRdb independently ran MiXCR on the 5' RACE reads; one entry per CDR3 protein. The data hold roughly 120,000 distinct CDR3 sequences, with 15% observed a single time. The sequenced sample was whole blood. These receptors were collected from an adult who was a healthcare worker with PCR-confirmed SARS-CoV-2 infection or an uninfected control (not recorded which).

This clonotype was counted a few times. This sequence joins TRBV7-9 and TRBJ2-3, with a tentative D call TRBD1 (6 bases). Trimming took off 4 bases at V and 4 bases at J, with 9 bases between the two ends. Germline V gives CDR1 SEHNR, CDR2 FQNEAQ (reference sequence). This CDR3 region has 13 residues. For the CDR3, the DNA is TGTGCCAGCAGCTCCAGGGGTCCAGATACGCAGTATTTT. It encodes CASSSRGPDTQYF.

The V gene is TRBV30, the J gene TRBJ2-3; D is ambiguous. CDR3 size: 12 residues. Between the trimmed V and J ends, which lost 5 bases and 5 bases, there was a span of 11 bases. CDR1 GTSNPN and CDR2 SVGIG come from the germline V gene (reference sequence). The CDR3 here is CAWAGPGDTQYF. The CDR3 DNA is TGTGCCTGGGCAGGACCGGGAGATACGCAGTATTTT.

The J gene is TRBJ2-3, the V gene TRBV6-1, with TRBD2 identical over 10 bases. Germline V gene data show CDR1 as MNHNS and CDR2 as SASEGT. Trimming cost V 1 base and J 1 base; bases outside gene matches: 2. The CDR3 spans 16 residues. The CDR3 loop reads CASSEGAGGRTDTQYF. Written as DNA, the CDR3 is TGTGCCAGCAGTGAAGGAGCGGGGGGGCGCACAGATACGCAGTATTTT.

This clonotype was seen a handful of times. CDR3 sequence (DNA): TGCAGCGCCGCGGGTCCGGGACAGGGGAATGAGCAGTTCTTC. The encoded protein is CSAAGPGQGNEQFF. The chain combines TRBV29-1 with TRBJ2-1; the match to TRBD1 covers 10 bases. Germline CDR1 is SQVTM and CDR2 is ANQGSEA. V dropped 7 bases and J dropped 7; count of bases not matched to a gene: 10. This CDR3 is built from 14 residues.

There are a few counts of this clonotype. The chain has TRBV4-1 and TRBJ1-3, with D possibly matching TRBD1 (5 bases). Germline V gives CDR1 MGHRA, CDR2 YSYEKL. V lost 1 base and J 3 bases, leaving 7 bases between the germline ends. This CDR3 contains 14 residues. CDR3 in amino acids: CASSQGGVGNTIYF. The CDR3 nucleotides are TGCGCCAGCAGCCAAGGAGGGGTTGGAAACACCATATATTTT.

This clonotype was observed a handful of times. This rearrangement joins TRBV20-1 to TRBJ1-5, with D perhaps matching TRBD1 (6 bases). Trimming pared 2 bases from V and 4 bases from J, leaving 12 bases between. The germline V gene has CDR1 DFQATT and CDR2 SNEGSKA (reference sequence). CDR3 length: 14 amino acids. The CDR3 nucleotides read TGCAGTGCTAGATTGGCAGGGGCAAATCAGCCCCAGCATTTT. This sequence encodes CSARLAGANQPQHF.

The rearrangement links TRBV9 to TRBJ2-3, with D maybe TRBD2 (5 bases). In germline, CDR1 is SGDLS, CDR2 YYNGEE. V was trimmed by 4 bases and J by 4 bases, leaving 13 bases between them. The CDR3 extends over 14 amino acids. The CDR3: CASSQATAADTQYF. CDR3 in DNA: TGTGCCAGCAGCCAGGCAACAGCGGCAGATACGCAGTATTTT.

The sample holds many counts of this clonotype. The CDR3 nucleotides read TGTGCCAGCAGCCGCCTAAGGGGGGAGACCCAGTACTTC. Its translation is CASSRLRGETQYF. The V and J genes are TRBV3-1 and TRBJ2-5; possible D gene TRBD1, 6 bases. The V gene's germline CDR1 is LGHDT and CDR2 YNNKEL (reference sequence). Trimming removed 4 bases from V and 5 bases from J, with 11 bases in between. CDR3 size: 13 residues.

The chain is built from TRBV5-4 and TRBJ2-7; D is uncertain. This CDR3 has 13 residues. Germline CDR1 reads SGHNT; CDR2 reads YYREEE (reference sequence). With 0 bases removed from V and 6 bases from J, the gap between germline ends came to 10 bases. The CDR3 is CASSLDMGFEQYF. DNA of the CDR3: TGTGCCAGCAGCTTGGATATGGGATTCGAGCAGTACTTC.

This clonotype was counted a few times. The chain joins TRBV6-6 to TRBJ2-4; 8 positions match TRBD2. CDR1 is MNHNY, CDR2 SVGAGI, per germline (reference sequence). The CDR3 totals 14 residues. Losses at the gene ends were 5 bases for V and 9 bases for J; bases not matched to a gene: 9. The CDR3 DNA reads as TGTGCCAGCAGTGCCGGGACTAGACGAGGCATTCAGTACTTC. Translating gives CASSAGTRRGIQYF.

CDR3 bases: TGTGCCAGCAGCAACTCACAGGGACGCTCCTATAATTCACCCCTCCACTTT. Translated: CASSNSQGRSYNSPLHF. The chain recombines TRBV6-6 with TRBJ1-6, with D possibly TRBD1 on 6 matching bases. The CDR3 loop spans 17 amino acids. V was cut by 6 bases and J by 0 bases, with 15 bases left in between. CDR1 is MNHNY and CDR2 is SVGAGI in the germline V gene (reference sequence).

This clonotype was counted between two and nine times. The V and J genes are TRBV3-1 and TRBJ2-1, with 12 bases matching TRBD2. Germline values: CDR1 LGHDT, CDR2 YNNKEL (reference sequence). The junction had 6 bases not matched to a gene; V was cut back by 0 bases and J by 15 bases. The CDR3 is 14 residues long. CDR3 nucleotides: TGTGCCAGCAGCCAAGAGCGGTCTAGCGGGGGGGTGTTCTTC. It yields the protein CASSQERSSGGVFF.

This clonotype was seen repeatedly, ten times or more. The chain has TRBV4-1 and TRBJ2-6; D remains ambiguous. Germline CDR1 reads MGHRA; CDR2 reads YSYEKL. This CDR3 comprises 16 residues. V lost 0 bases, J lost 0 bases, and 6 bases lay in between. Here the CDR3 DNA reads TGCGCCAGCAGCCAAGAATGGCTCTCTGGGGCCAACGTCCTGACTTTC. It is translated as CASSQEWLSGANVLTF.

This rearrangement joins TRBV11-1 to TRBJ1-2, with D hard to call. V was trimmed by 1 base and J by 4 bases, leaving 7 bases between them. The CDR3 is 13 residues long. CDR1 and CDR2 from the germline V gene are SGHAT and FQDESV (reference sequence). CDR3 residues: CASSLGPAYGYTF. CDR3 nucleotides: TGTGCCAGCAGCTTAGGCCCGGCCTATGGCTACACCTTC.

This chain joins TRBV12-3 or TRBV12-4 and TRBJ2-7, with 7 bases lining up with TRBD2. The junction had 7 bases not matched to a gene; V was cut back by 5 bases and J by 6 bases. CDR3 length equals 13 residues. The CDR3 here is CASSPQGLSEQYF. The CDR3 bases are TGTGCCAGCAGTCCGCAGGGACTAAGCGAGCAGTACTTC.

The V call is TRBV7-9, the J call TRBJ1-2; the D is unclear. This CDR3 comprises 11 residues. Germline CDR1 is SEHNR and CDR2 is FQNEAQ (reference sequence). V lost 3 bases, J lost 4 bases, and 3 bases lay in between. The CDR3 sequence is CASSFSYGYTF. Written as DNA, the CDR3 is TGTGCCAGCAGCTTCTCCTATGGCTACACCTTC. The variable domain in full, with the rest retrieved from reference TRBV7-9 and TRBJ1-2, is DTGVSQNPRHKITKRGQNVTFRCDPISEHNRLYWYRQTLGQGPEFLTYFQNEAQLEKSRLLSDRFSAERPKGSFSTLEIQRTEQGDSAMYLCASSFSYGYTFGSGTRLTVV.

This clonotype showed up just a few times. The chain uses TRBV20-1 and TRBJ2-7; no clear D gene. V lost 2 bases, J lost 5 bases, and 16 bases lay in between. This CDR3 has 14 amino acids. Germline lookup yields CDR1 DFQATT and CDR2 SNEGSKA (reference sequence). The CDR3 DNA is TGCAGTGCTAGAAACAGTCCCCTCGGCCACGAGCAGTACTTC. This encodes CSARNSPLGHEQYF.

This rearrangement joins TRBV7-3 to TRBJ2-7; TRBD1 agrees at 7 bases. Germline V gene lookup returns CDR1 SGHTA and CDR2 FQGTGA. The CDR3 covers 20 residues. V dropped 0 bases and J dropped 3; count of bases not matched to a gene: 20. The CDR3 DNA follows: TGTGCCAGCAGCTTAACGCCTATCCCGGAGACAGGGAAAAGTAGCTACGAGCAGTACTTC. This translates into CASSLTPIPETGKSSYEQYF.

This clonotype was found a few times. The chain carries TRBV3-1 and TRBJ2-5; 8 nucleotides agree with TRBD1. The CDR3 consists of 15 residues. Trimming removed 0 bases from V and 6 bases from J; junction bases left unmatched: 6. Germline assignment: CDR1 LGHDT and CDR2 YNNKEL (reference sequence). The CDR3 nucleotides are TGTGCCAGCAGCCAAGACGCAGGGGGCACGAAGACCCAGTACTTC. The encoded protein is CASSQDAGGTKTQYF.

V and J are TRBV3-1 and TRBJ1-3; 7 nucleotides line up with TRBD1. Germline loops: CDR1 LGHDT, CDR2 YNNKEL (reference sequence). The CDR3 is 15 amino acids. V was pared by 6 bases and J by 3 bases, with 8 bases of the junction left unmatched. This CDR3 reads CASSHTGVNGNTIYF. The CDR3 DNA follows: TGTGCCAGCAGTCATACAGGGGTTAATGGAAACACCATATATTTT.

There are many counts of this clonotype. The J gene is TRBJ2-2, the V gene TRBV6-4; a weak D match, TRBD2 (6 bases). CDR1 is MRHNA and CDR2 is SNTAGT in the germline V gene. The CDR3 is made up of 16 amino acids. V lost 6 bases to trimming and J lost 2 bases, with 16 bases between them. CDR3 sequence (DNA): TGTGCCAGCAGCGTCGAGGGACTTCCCAACACCGGGGAGCTGTTTTTT. This codes for CASSVEGLPNTGELFF.

This clonotype has more than one count but fewer than ten. The chain joins TRBV28 to TRBJ1-1, with 8 bases that match TRBD1. Germline V gives CDR1 MDHEN, CDR2 SYDVKM. The CDR3 is 12 amino acids. V lost 6 bases and J lost 11; bases outside the gene matches: 8. The CDR3 sequence: CASSLTGADAFF. The CDR3, as DNA: TGTGCCAGCAGCTTGACAGGGGCCGACGCTTTCTTT.

This clonotype was seen only a few times. The gene calls are TRBV6-2 or TRBV6-3 and TRBJ2-3; 10 bases are a match to TRBD2. CDR1 and CDR2 from the germline V gene are MNHEY and SVGEGT. Germline trimming cut 7 bases from V and 2 bases from J; bases unmatched to any gene: 24. The length of the CDR3 is 21 residues. This chain's CDR3 is CASTKPSRLAGVWGATDTQYF. As DNA, the CDR3 is TGTGCCAGCACTAAACCAAGCAGGCTAGCGGGGGTTTGGGGGGCCACAGATACGCAGTATTTT.

Comment on this clonotype: The conserved phenylalanine or tryptophan normally closing the CDR3 is absent here, so this likely arose from a read error. It is unclear where the CDR3 begins or ends on the DNA, so no DNA is shown, and the CDR3 is as TCRdb lists it. J is TRBJ2-1 and V is TRBV18. The CDR3 is made up of 8 amino acids, end residues included. Germline lookup yields CDR1 KGHSH and CDR2 LQKENI. The CDR3 is CASSPPGI.

This chain uses TRBV12-3 or TRBV12-4 with TRBJ2-7; D not resolved. The CDR3 is 11 amino acids. The V and J ends lost 5 bases and 3 bases respectively, with 5 bases between them. CDR3 in DNA: TGTGCCAGCAGTCTCGACTACGAGCAGTACTTC. Its protein product is CASSLDYEQYF.

This clonotype has a handful of counts. The rearrangement uses TRBV5-1 and TRBJ2-7; weak D call: TRBD1 (6 bases). Trimming pared 3 bases from V and 7 bases from J, leaving 17 bases between. From germline, CDR1 is SGHRS and CDR2 YFSETQ. The CDR3 has 14 amino acids. CDR3 in DNA: TGCGCCAGCAGCTACCGGACAGCGGTTGGGGAGCAGTACTTC. Translated: CASSYRTAVGEQYF.

This clonotype has just a few counts. The chain couples TRBV15 to TRBJ2-5; D is undetermined. V was cut by 0 bases and J by 5 bases, with 7 bases left in between. This CDR3 is 13 amino acids long. Germline CDR1 LNHNV, CDR2 YYDKDF (reference sequence). CDR3 sequence (DNA): TGTGCCACCAGCAGAGATGGGAAGGAGACCCAGTACTTC. It codes for CATSRDGKETQYF.